This T cell receptor (beta chain) emerged from a study of identical twins. Trimming removed 6 bases at V and 5 bases at J, with 16 bases between. This CDR3 has 13 amino acids. Germline assignment: CDR1 DFQATT and CDR2 SNEGSKA (reference sequence). Concerning this clonotype: What it recognizes is unknown.

A universal primer site was created by template switching, with the cDNA bearing unique molecular identifiers. TCRdb recomputed calls from the 5' RACE reads with MiXCR, one row per CDR3 protein. This sample has roughly 480,000 distinct CDR3 sequences; roughly 24% occur once, and the top ten carry 2.9%. General study points: Twin-shared out-of-frame alpha sequences were enriched for low generation probability. Whereas memory repertoires showed no such difference, abundant cord blood beta clonotypes carried fewer insertions.

This sample was shared with a second study, whose subject was T cells expressing NK-cell markers. That work adds: The authors derived TCR beta repertoires from sorted CD3+CD56+NKG2C+, CD3+CD56+NKG2C- and CD3+CD56-NKG2C+ T cells.

The chain carries TRBV20-1 and TRBJ1-1, with D possibly matching TRBD1 (6 bases). The sample was CD4+ T cells sorted from blood. The sequence derives from a woman younger than 30 in good health. The CDR3: CSAGGGAGTEAFF. CDR3 nucleotide sequence: TGCAGTGCAGGCGGGGGGGCAGGGACTGAAGCTTTCTTT.